What follows describes a single TCR beta chain. The antigen remains unidentified. This entry comes from a study of T cell responses to AZD1222 COVID-19 vaccine. Broader study findings: Mapped onto spike, vaccine-associated CD4 TCRs spanned it and were dominant at 160-218 and 743-854. Of spike-specific TCRs, nearly half reportedly target regions left unmutated in variants.

The CDR3 consists of 11 residues. V gave up 8 bases and J gave up 4 bases, with 8 bases separating them. Germline V gene lookup returns CDR1 MDHEN and CDR2 SYDVKM. Clones were sequenced by immunoSEQ multiplex PCR, and TCRdb holds only the in-frame ones, with some missing. The sample includes roughly 87,000 clones, roughly 90% of them seen just once. This TCR derives from an adult who received the AZD1222 COVID-19 vaccine. Here the sequenced sample was peripheral blood, taken 28 days after the second AZD1222 dose. The rearrangement links TRBV28 to TRBJ1-2, with D perhaps TRBD1 (5 bases). CDR3 sequence: CASGHLYGYTF. The CDR3 DNA follows: TGTGCCAGCGGACACCTCTATGGCTACACCTTC.